This T cell receptor beta chain was documented in a study of response to subunit inactivated influenza vaccine. Study-level points and caveats: Few additional T cells are recruited per seasonal influenza vaccination, authors suggested.

TCRdb reprocessed the RT-PCR reads via MiXCR and lists one record per CDR3 protein. This sample yields hundreds of thousands of distinct CDR3 sequences, of which approximately 14% are seen a single time; roughly 6.4% belongs to the top ten. CDR1 SEHNR and CDR2 FQNEAQ come from the germline V gene (reference sequence). J was trimmed by 1 base and V by 4 bases; bases with no gene match: 4. This CDR3 region has 15 residues. A few counts support this clonotype. Its antigen is undetermined. Sequencing was performed on PBMCs from blood, taken around two weeks before vaccination. The clonotype comes from a man over 45 who received an inactivated influenza vaccine. V usage is TRBV7-9 and J usage is TRBJ2-3; 8 bases fit TRBD1. The CDR3: CASSWKGQGTDTQYF. The DNA of the CDR3 is TGTGCCAGCAGCTGGAAGGGACAGGGCACAGATACGCAGTATTTT.